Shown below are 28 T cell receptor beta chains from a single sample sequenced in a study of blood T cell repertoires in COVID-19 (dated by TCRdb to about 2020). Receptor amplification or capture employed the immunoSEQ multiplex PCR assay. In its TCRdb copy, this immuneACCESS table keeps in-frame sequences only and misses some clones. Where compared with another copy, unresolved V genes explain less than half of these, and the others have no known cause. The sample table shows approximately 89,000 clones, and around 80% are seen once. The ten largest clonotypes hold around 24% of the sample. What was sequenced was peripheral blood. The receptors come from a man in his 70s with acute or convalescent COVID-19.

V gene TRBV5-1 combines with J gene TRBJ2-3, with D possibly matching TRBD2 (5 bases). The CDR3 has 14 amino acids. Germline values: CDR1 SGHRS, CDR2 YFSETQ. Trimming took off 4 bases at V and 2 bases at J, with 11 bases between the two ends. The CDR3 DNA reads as TGCGCCAGCAGCCGGGGTGGGTCCACAGATACGCAGTATTTT. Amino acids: CASSRGGSTDTQYF.

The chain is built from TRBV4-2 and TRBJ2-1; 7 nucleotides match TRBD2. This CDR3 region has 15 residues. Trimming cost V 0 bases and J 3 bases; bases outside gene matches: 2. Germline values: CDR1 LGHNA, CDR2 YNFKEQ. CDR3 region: CASSQDGEGYNEQFF. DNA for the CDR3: TGTGCCAGCAGCCAAGATGGGGAGGGCTACAATGAGCAGTTCTTC.

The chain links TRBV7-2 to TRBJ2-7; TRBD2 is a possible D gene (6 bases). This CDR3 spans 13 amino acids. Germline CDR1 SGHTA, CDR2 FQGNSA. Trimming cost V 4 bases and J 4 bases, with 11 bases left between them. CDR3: CASSYGGPYEQYF. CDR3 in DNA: TGTGCCAGCAGCTACGGGGGACCGTACGAGCAGTACTTC.

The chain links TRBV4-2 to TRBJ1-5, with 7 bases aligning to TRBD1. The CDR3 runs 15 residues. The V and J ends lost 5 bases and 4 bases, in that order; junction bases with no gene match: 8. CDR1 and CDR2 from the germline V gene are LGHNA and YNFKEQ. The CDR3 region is CASSERQGGNQPQHF. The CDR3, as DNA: TGTGCCAGCAGCGAACGACAGGGTGGGAATCAGCCCCAGCATTTT.

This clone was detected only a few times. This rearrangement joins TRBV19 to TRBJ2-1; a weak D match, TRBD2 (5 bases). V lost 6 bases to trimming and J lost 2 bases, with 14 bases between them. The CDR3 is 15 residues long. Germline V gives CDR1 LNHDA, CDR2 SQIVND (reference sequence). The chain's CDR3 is CASRTAPEAYNEQFF. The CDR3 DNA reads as TGTGCCAGTAGAACTGCCCCGGAGGCCTACAATGAGCAGTTCTTC.

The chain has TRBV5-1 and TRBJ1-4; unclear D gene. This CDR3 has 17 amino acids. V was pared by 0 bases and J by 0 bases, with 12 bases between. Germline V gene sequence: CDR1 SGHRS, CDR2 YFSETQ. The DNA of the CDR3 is TGCGCCAGCAGCTTGGACCCTAACTCGGCAACTAATGAAAAACTGTTTTTT. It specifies CASSLDPNSATNEKLFF. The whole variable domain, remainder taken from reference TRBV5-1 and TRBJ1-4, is KAGVTQTPRYLIKTRGQQVTLSCSPISGHRSVSWYQQTPGQGLQFLFEYFSETQRNKGNFPGRFSGRQFSNSRSEMNVSTLELGDSALYLCASSLDPNSATNEKLFFGSGTQLSVL.

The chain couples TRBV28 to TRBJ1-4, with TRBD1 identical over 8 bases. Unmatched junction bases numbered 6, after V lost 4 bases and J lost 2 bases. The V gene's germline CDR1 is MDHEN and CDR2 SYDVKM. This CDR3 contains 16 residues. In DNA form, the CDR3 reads TGTGCCAGCAGTTCACAGGGGGGGAGGACTAATGAAAAACTGTTTTTT. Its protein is CASSSQGGRTNEKLFF.

The CDR3 DNA sequence: TGCGCCAGCAGCTTCCGGGACTCAGGCCTACTGCCCTATGGCTACACCTTC. Encoded protein: CASSFRDSGLLPYGYTF. V is TRBV5-1 and J is TRBJ1-2, with D possibly matching TRBD1 (5 bases). The CDR3 runs to 17 residues. Trimming stripped 2 bases from V and 4 bases from J, with 21 bases between. From germline, CDR1 is SGHRS and CDR2 YFSETQ.

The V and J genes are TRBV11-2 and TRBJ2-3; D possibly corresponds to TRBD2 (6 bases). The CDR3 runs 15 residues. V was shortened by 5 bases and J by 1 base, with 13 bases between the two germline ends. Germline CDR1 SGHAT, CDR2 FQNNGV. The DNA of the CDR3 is TGTGCCAGCAGCACCCGACTAGGCGGCACAGATACGCAGTATTTT. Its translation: CASSTRLGGTDTQYF.

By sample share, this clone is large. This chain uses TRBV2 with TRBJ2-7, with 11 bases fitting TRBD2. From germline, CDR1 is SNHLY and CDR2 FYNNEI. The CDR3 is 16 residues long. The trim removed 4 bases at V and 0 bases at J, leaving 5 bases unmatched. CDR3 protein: CASSARTSGHSYEQYF. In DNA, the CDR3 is TGTGCCAGCAGTGCTCGGACTAGCGGGCACTCCTACGAGCAGTACTTC.

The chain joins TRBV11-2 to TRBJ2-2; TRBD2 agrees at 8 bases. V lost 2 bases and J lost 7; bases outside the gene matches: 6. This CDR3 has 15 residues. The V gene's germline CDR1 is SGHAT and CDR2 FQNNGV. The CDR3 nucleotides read TGTGCCAGCAGCTTACTTAGCGGGATAAGCGGGGAGCTGTTTTTT. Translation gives CASSLLSGISGELFF.

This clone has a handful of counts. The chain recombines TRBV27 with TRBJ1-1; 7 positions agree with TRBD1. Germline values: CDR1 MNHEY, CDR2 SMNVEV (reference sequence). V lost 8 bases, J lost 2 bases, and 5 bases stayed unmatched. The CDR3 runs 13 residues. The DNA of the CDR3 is TGTGCCAGCCCTGACAGGGACAACACTGAAGCTTTCTTT. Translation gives CASPDRDNTEAFF.

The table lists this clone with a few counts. The CDR3 sequence: CAFSPGGSAETQYF. DNA for the CDR3: TGTGCTTTCTCCCCGGGAGGGTCCGCAGAGACCCAGTACTTC. This chain links TRBV5-4 with TRBJ2-5, with 8 bases identical to TRBD2. From germline, CDR1 is SGHNT and CDR2 YYREEE (reference sequence). This CDR3 has 14 amino acids.

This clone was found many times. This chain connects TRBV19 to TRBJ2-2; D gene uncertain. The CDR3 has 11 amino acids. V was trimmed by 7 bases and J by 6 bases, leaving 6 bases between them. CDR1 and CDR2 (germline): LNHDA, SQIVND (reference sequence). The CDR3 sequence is CASTRAGELFF. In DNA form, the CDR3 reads TGTGCCAGTACCCGGGCCGGGGAGCTGTTTTTT.

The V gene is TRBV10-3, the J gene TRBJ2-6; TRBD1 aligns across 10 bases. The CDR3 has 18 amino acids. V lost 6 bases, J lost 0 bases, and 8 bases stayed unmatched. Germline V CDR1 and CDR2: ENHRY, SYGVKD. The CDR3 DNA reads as TGTGCCATCAGCCCGGGACAGGGGACCCTCTCTGGGGCCAACGTCCTGACTTTC. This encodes CAISPGQGTLSGANVLTF.

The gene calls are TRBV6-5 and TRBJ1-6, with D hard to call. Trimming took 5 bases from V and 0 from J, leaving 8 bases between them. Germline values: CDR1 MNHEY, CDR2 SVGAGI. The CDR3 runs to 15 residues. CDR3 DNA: TGTGCCAGCAGTACCCAGAACTCCTATAATTCACCCCTCCACTTT. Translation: CASSTQNSYNSPLHF.

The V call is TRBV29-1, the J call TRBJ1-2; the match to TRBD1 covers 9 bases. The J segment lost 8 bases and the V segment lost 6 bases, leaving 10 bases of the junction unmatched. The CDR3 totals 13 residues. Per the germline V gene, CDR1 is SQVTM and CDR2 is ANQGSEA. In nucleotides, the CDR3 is TGCAGCGTAGACCCGACAGGGGGACAGGGCTACACCTTC. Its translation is CSVDPTGGQGYTF. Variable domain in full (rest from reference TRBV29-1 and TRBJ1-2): SAVISQKPSRDICQRGTSLTIQCQVDSQVTMMFWYRQQPGQSLTLIATANQGSEATYESGFVIDKFPISRPNLTFSTLTVSNMSPEDSSIYLCSVDPTGGQGYTFGSGTRLTVV.

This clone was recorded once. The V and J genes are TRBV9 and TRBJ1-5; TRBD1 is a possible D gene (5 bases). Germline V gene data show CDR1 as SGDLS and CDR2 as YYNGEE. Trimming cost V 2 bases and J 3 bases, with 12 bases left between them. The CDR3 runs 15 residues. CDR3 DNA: TGTGCCAGCAGCGTGGGAGGGGCGAACAATCAGCCCCAGCATTTT. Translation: CASSVGGANNQPQHF. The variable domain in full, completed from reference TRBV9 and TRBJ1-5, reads DSGVTQTPKHLITATGQRVTLRCSPRSGDLSVYWYQQSLDQGLQFLIQYYNGEERAKGNILERFSAQQFPDLHSELNLSSLELGDSALYFCASSVGGANNQPQHFGDGTRLSIL.

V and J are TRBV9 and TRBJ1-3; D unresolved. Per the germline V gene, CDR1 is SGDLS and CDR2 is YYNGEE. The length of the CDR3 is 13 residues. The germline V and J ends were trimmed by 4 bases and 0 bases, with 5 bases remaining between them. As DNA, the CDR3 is TGTGCCAGCAGCTCCTACTCTGGAAACACCATATATTTT. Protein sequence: CASSSYSGNTIYF.

This CDR3 reads CASSLAWGRDGYTF. In DNA form, the CDR3 reads TGCGCCAGCAGCTTGGCCTGGGGCAGGGATGGCTACACCTTC. V is TRBV5-1 and J is TRBJ1-2; the D gene is possibly TRBD1 (5 bases). This CDR3 comprises 14 residues. The germline CDR1 and CDR2 sequences are SGHRS and YFSETQ. V was cut by 0 bases and J by 6 bases, with 12 bases left in between.

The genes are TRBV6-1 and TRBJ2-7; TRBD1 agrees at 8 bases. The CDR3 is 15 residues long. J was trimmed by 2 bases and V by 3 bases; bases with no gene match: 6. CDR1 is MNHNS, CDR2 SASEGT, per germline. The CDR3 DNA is TGTGCCAGCAGTGAGTACGGACAGGGAACCTACGAGCAGTACTTC. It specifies CASSEYGQGTYEQYF.

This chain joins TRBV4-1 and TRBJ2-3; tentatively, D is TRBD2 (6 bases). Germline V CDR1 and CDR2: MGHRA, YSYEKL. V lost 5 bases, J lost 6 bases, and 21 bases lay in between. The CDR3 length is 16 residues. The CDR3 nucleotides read TGCGCCAGCAGCACCCGGGGACTGTCGGACGGGGATACGCAGTATTTT. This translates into CASSTRGLSDGDTQYF.

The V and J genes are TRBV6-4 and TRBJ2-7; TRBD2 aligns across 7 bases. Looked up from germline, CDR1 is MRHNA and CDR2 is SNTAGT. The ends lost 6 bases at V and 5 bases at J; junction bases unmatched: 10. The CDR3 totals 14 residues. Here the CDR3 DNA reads TGTGCCAGCAGGGGAGGATCAGGGAGGGACGAGCAGTACTTC. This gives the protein CASRGGSGRDEQYF.

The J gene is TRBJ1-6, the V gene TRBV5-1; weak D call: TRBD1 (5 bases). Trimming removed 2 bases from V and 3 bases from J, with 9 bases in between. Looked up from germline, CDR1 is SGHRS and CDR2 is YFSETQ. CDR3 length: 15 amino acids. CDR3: CASSLGQDYNSPLHF. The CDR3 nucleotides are TGCGCCAGCAGCTTAGGACAAGACTATAATTCACCCCTCCACTTT.

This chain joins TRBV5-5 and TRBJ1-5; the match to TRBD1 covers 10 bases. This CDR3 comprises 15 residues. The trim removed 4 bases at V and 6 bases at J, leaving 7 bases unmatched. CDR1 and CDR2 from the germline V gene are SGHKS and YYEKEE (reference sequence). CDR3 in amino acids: CASSRDRGVGQPQHF. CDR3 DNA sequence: TGTGCCAGCAGCCGGGACAGGGGAGTGGGTCAGCCCCAGCATTTT.

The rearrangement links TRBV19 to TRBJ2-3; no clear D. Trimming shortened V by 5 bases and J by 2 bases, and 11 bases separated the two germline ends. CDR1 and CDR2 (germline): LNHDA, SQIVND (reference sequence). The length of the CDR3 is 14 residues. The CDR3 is CASSVGQPTDTQYF. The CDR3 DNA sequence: TGTGCCAGTAGTGTGGGCCAGCCCACAGATACGCAGTATTTT.

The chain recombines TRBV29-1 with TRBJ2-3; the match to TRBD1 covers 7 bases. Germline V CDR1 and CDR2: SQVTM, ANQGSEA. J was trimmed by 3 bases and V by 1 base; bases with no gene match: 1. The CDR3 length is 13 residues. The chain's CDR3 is CSVEARGTDTQYF. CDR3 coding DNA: TGCAGCGTTGAAGCCAGGGGGACAGATACGCAGTATTTT.

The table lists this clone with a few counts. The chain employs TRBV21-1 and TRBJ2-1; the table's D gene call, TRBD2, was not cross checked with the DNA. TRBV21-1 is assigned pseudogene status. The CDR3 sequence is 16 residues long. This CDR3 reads CASSPHGGGPLEEQFF. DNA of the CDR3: TGTGCCAGCAGCCCTCACGGGGGAGGGCCTCTTGAGGAGCAGTTCTTC.